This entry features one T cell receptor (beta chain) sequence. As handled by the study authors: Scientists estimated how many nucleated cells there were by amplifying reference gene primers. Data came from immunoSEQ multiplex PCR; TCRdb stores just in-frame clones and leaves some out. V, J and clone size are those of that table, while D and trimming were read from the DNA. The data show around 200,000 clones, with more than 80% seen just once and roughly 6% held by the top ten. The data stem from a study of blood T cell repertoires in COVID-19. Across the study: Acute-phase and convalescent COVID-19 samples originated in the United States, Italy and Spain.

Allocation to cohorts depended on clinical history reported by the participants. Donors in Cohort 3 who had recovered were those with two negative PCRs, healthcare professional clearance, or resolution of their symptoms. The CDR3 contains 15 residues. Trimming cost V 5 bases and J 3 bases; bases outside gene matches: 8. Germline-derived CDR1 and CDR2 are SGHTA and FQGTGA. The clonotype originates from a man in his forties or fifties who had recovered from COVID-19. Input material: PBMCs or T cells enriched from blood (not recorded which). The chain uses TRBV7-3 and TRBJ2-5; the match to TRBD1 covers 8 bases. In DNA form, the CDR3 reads TGTGCCAGCAGCCCTTCAGGGGGCGCGGAAGAGACCCAGTACTTC. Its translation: CASSPSGGAEETQYF.